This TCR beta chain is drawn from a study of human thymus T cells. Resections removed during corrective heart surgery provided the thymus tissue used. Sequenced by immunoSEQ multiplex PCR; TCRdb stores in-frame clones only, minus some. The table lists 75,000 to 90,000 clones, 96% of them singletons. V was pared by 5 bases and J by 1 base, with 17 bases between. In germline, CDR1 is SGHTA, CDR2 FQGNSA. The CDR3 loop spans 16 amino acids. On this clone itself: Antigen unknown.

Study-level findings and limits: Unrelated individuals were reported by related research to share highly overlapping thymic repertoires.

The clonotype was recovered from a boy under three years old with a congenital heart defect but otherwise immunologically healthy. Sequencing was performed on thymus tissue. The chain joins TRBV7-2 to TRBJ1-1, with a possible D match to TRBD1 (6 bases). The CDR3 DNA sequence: TGTGCCAGCAGCCGACTAATGGGGGGCGGGAACACTGAAGCTTTCTTT. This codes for CASSRLMGGGNTEAFF.